The 18 T cell receptor beta chains given below trace back to one sample, sequenced in a study of vaccination and CD4 T cells after COVID-19 (dated by TCRdb to about 2022). The sample's treatment or condition label is to be understood as: roughly 10-day PBMC culture with coronavirus spike peptide pools or control peptides (ViraFEST assay). CD4+ T cells from unexposed donors were collected before the COVID-19 pandemic (2011-2018). The library was built by means of PCR. The sequencer listed for this sample is Illumina iSeq 100. DNA from cultured CD4+ T cells was subjected to TCR sequencing with the Oncomine TCR Beta short-read assay at the Johns Hopkins FTIC core. TCRdb cleaned the public reads at Q25 with fastp, built clones with MiXCR and kept in-frame beta chains. Duplicate CDR3 protein sequences are folded into a single record with the most common DNA and genes. This sample gives over 6,500 distinct CDR3 sequences in total; approximately 52% of them show up just once. The ten largest clones represent approximately 31% of the sample.

The antigens of these receptors remain unknown. Sequenced sample: CD4+ T cells from blood, cultured in vitro. The receptors originated from a human donor in good health.

This clonotype was seen only a few times. The genes are TRBV25-1 and TRBJ1-5, with D unclear. Germline CDR1 MGHDK, CDR2 SYGVNS. CDR3 length: 13 residues. Trimming removed 4 bases at V and 5 bases at J, with 9 bases between. CDR3 region: CASSAFGDQPQHF. The DNA for the CDR3 is TGTGCCAGCAGTGCATTCGGCGATCAGCCCCAGCATTTT.

The chain employs TRBV20-1 and TRBJ1-1, with 8 bases fitting TRBD1. Per germline, CDR1 DFQATT and CDR2 SNEGSKA (reference sequence). The CDR3 extends over 13 amino acids. V lost 3 bases and J lost 6; bases outside the gene matches: 6. CDR3 residues: CSASPGGFSEAFF. CDR3 DNA sequence: TGCAGTGCTAGTCCAGGGGGCTTTTCTGAAGCTTTCTTT.

This clonotype has only a few counts. This chain uses TRBV19 with TRBJ1-2, with TRBD1 matching over 10 bases. The germline gives CDR1 LNHDA, CDR2 SQIVND (reference sequence). CDR3 length: 13 amino acids. V dropped 6 bases and J dropped 7; count of bases not matched to a gene: 5. The CDR3 DNA reads as TGTGCCAGTAGCCCGGGACAGGGGCTTGGCTACACCTTC. As protein: CASSPGQGLGYTF.

In its sample, this clonotype was seen once. V is TRBV20-1 and J is TRBJ2-7; D might be TRBD1 (5 bases). V was cut by 2 bases and J by 6 bases, with 11 bases left in between. Germline V CDR1 and CDR2: DFQATT, SNEGSKA (reference sequence). The CDR3 sequence is 12 residues long. CDR3 sequence (DNA): TGCAGTGCTAGACTTCAGGGCCGCGAGCAGTACTTC. Its translation: CSARLQGREQYF.

As regards this clonotype: No conserved phenylalanine or tryptophan ends this CDR3, so it is likely a read error. This sequence joins TRBV6-2 or TRBV6-3 and TRBJ1-2; D not resolved. The ends were cut back, 5 bases at V and 0 bases at J, with 7 bases in the middle. Germline-derived CDR1 and CDR2 are MNHEY and SVGEGT. The CDR3 is 13 residues long. The CDR3 loop reads CASSDLANYGYTL. DNA of the CDR3: TGTGCCAGCAGTGACCTAGCTAACTATGGCTACACCCTC.

Only a few counts were recorded for this clonotype. The V and J genes are TRBV6-1 and TRBJ2-3, with 8 nucleotides matching TRBD2. J gave up 2 bases and V 4 bases, and 5 bases lay outside the gene matches. Germline CDR1 reads MNHNS; CDR2 reads SASEGT. CDR3 length equals 15 residues. The CDR3 bases are TGTGCCAGCAGTGGAGTAGCGGGGTACACAGATACGCAGTATTTT. Protein: CASSGVAGYTDTQYF.

This clonotype is a singleton in its sample. This rearrangement joins TRBV29-1 to TRBJ2-3; TRBD2 matches 7 bases. Germline V gene sequence: CDR1 SQVTM, CDR2 ANQGSEA. Trimming at V came to 6 bases and at J to 0 bases, leaving 6 bases not matched to a gene. The CDR3 runs 14 residues. The CDR3 DNA reads as TGCAGCGTCTCTAGCGGTACTAGCACAGATACGCAGTATTTT. This codes for CSVSSGTSTDTQYF.

The J gene is TRBJ2-3, the V gene TRBV27; 7 bases fit TRBD2. The CDR3 has 16 amino acids. After removal of 3 bases from V and 2 bases from J, the junction contained 8 bases not matched to a gene. Germline V gives CDR1 MNHEY, CDR2 SMNVEV (reference sequence). In DNA, the CDR3 is TGTGCCAGCAGTTTTTTGGCGGGGGAACCCACAGATACGCAGTATTTT. Its translation: CASSFLAGEPTDTQYF.

V and J are TRBV7-9 and TRBJ2-5; TRBD2 matches at 15 bases. The V and J ends lost 3 bases and 9 bases, in that order; junction bases with no gene match: 11. Per germline, CDR1 SEHNR and CDR2 FQNEAQ (reference sequence). The CDR3 length is 17 residues. DNA of the CDR3: TGTGCCAGCAGCTTGGGACTAGCGGGGGGACGGCGGGAGGCCCAGTACTTC. It translates to CASSLGLAGGRREAQYF.

The chain combines TRBV6-2 or TRBV6-3 with TRBJ1-2; D gene ambiguous. Germline CDR1 and CDR2: MNHEY and SVGEGT. V lost 2 bases and J 4 bases, leaving 8 bases between the germline ends. CDR3 size: 13 residues. DNA for the CDR3: TGTGCCAGCAGTTACGTGGGTCTCTATGGCTACACCTTC. It specifies CASSYVGLYGYTF.

The sample holds a few counts of this clonotype. The genes are TRBV20-1 and TRBJ1-2; no clear D gene. Germline CDR1 reads DFQATT; CDR2 reads SNEGSKA (reference sequence). Trimming removed 6 bases from V and 6 bases from J, with 11 bases in between. The CDR3 runs 11 residues. CDR3 in amino acids: CSARPWDGYTF. CDR3 nucleotide sequence: TGCAGTGCCCGGCCGTGGGATGGCTACACCTTC.

The CDR3: CASSPPSYSYEKLFF. The CDR3 coding sequence is TGTGCCAGCAGCCCTCCTTCGTACAGTTACGAAAAACTGTTTTTT. The chain carries TRBV12-3 or TRBV12-4 and TRBJ1-4; no definite D call. V shed 6 bases and J shed 8 bases, with 19 bases lying between them. The CDR3 runs 15 residues.

The chain links TRBV6-1 to TRBJ1-1; D may be TRBD1 (5 bases). The V end lost 2 bases, the J end lost 4 bases, and 14 bases lay between the germline ends. The CDR3 extends over 15 amino acids. Looked up from germline, CDR1 is MNHNS and CDR2 is SASEGT. DNA of the CDR3: TGTGCCAGCAGTGAACGAAGTGGCCAGGGCACTGAAGCTTTCTTT. Protein product: CASSERSGQGTEAFF.

The chain is built from TRBV27 and TRBJ1-3; D may be TRBD1 (5 bases). Germline CDR1 is MNHEY and CDR2 is SMNVEV (reference sequence). Trimming stripped 3 bases from V and 1 base from J, with 10 bases between. CDR3 size: 15 residues. The CDR3 sequence is CASSFRGGSGNTIYF. The CDR3 DNA reads as TGTGCCAGCAGTTTCCGGGGCGGTTCTGGAAACACCATATATTTT.

V usage is TRBV12-3 or TRBV12-4 and J usage is TRBJ2-7; 7 bases are shared with TRBD1. The junction had 7 bases not matched to a gene; V was cut back by 5 bases and J by 0 bases. The CDR3 is made up of 15 amino acids. CDR3 DNA: TGTGCCAGCAGTCTACAGGGACAGCTCTCCTACGAGCAGTACTTC. Translation: CASSLQGQLSYEQYF.

The V call is TRBV7-9, the J call TRBJ2-5; a possible D gene is TRBD2 (5 bases). Germline V gene sequence: CDR1 SEHNR, CDR2 FQNEAQ (reference sequence). There are 16 residues in the CDR3. Trimming took off 0 bases at V and 4 bases at J, with 15 bases between the two ends. CDR3 protein: CASSLARARLGETQYF. The DNA of the CDR3 is TGTGCCAGCAGCTTAGCGAGGGCCAGGCTAGGAGAGACCCAGTACTTC.

This chain connects TRBV27 to TRBJ1-2, with 8 bases identical to TRBD1. Trimming removed 4 bases from V and 3 bases from J; junction bases left unmatched: 7. The length of the CDR3 is 15 residues. Germline assignment: CDR1 MNHEY and CDR2 SMNVEV (reference sequence). CDR3 bases: TGTGCCAGCAGTTGGACAGGGCGGGGAGACTATGGCTACACCTTC. The encoded protein is CASSWTGRGDYGYTF.

This chain connects TRBV30 to TRBJ1-2; D may be TRBD1 (6 bases). Deletions cut 4 bases from V and 8 bases from J, with 14 bases between. The germline V gene encodes CDR1 GTSNPN and CDR2 SVGIG (reference sequence). This CDR3 is built from 12 residues. CDR3 protein: CAWKGGSRGYTF. In DNA, the CDR3 is TGTGCCTGGAAGGGGGGTTCGAGAGGCTACACCTTC.